These T cell receptor beta chains were read from a single sample in a study of PD-L1 blockade in urothelial cancer. Data came from immunoSEQ multiplex PCR; TCRdb stores just in-frame clones and leaves some out. The sample includes around 66,000 clones, 88% of them seen just once. Sequencing used PBMCs, obtained around atezolizumab (anti-PD-L1) treatment. The receptors originated from a man aged 55 to 69 with urothelial cancer. Both conserved end residues are part of each CDR3. The D gene is left open where the match is weak. Clone size appears in some rows only: once, few, many, or a class for an expanded clone.

clone_size,j_call,d_call,v_call,cdr3_aa,cdr3_nt
NA,TRBJ1-5,TRBD1,TRBV28,CASSSAGTGDQPQHF,TGTGCCAGCAGCTCCGCCGGGACAGGGGATCAGCCCCAGCATTTT
once,TRBJ2-1,TRBD1,TRBV6-5,CASRMTGSDNEQFF,TGTGCCAGCAGGATGACAGGGTCGGACAATGAGCAGTTCTTC
NA,TRBJ1-5,TRBD1,TRBV6-5,CASSYSGQGAHQPQHF,TGTGCCAGCAGTTACTCGGGACAGGGGGCGCATCAGCCCCAGCATTTT
few,TRBJ2-7,TRBD2,TRBV7-9,CASGTSGRYEQYF,TGTGCCAGCGGGACTAGCGGGAGATACGAGCAGTACTTC
once,TRBJ1-3,NA,TRBV7-3,CASSLTGLSGNTIYF,TGTGCCAGCAGCTTAACGGGACTCTCTGGAAACACCATATATTTT
NA,TRBJ2-2,NA,TRBV5-5,CASSLGAANTGELFF,TGTGCCAGCAGCTTGGGGGCAGCCAACACCGGGGAGCTGTTTTTT
NA,TRBJ1-2,TRBD1,TRBV11-1,CASSYPGGGGYTF,TGTGCCAGCAGCTATCCAGGGGGTGGTGGCTACACCTTC
NA,TRBJ2-7,TRBD2,TRBV5-1,CARPRPSGRCEQYF,TGCGCCAGGCCCCGTCCCAGCGGGAGATGCGAGCAGTACTTC
NA,TRBJ2-7,TRBD1,TRBV7-2,CASSLVGGLSAEQYF,TGTGCCAGCAGCTTAGTAGGGGGCCTTAGTGCGGAGCAGTACTTC
NA,TRBJ1-5,TRBD1,TRBV28,CASSLFGTVSNQPQHF,TGTGCCAGCAGTTTATTTGGGACAGTTAGCAATCAGCCCCAGCATTTT
once,TRBJ1-1,TRBD1,TRBV27,CASSFTRQGGRNTEAFF,TGTGCCAGCAGTTTCACGCGACAGGGCGGGCGGAACACTGAAGCTTTCTTT
once,TRBJ2-5,NA,TRBV18,CASSPGSTVETQYF,TGTGCCAGCTCACCAGGAAGTACAGTAGAGACCCAGTACTTC
NA,TRBJ1-3,NA,TRBV13,CASSQTSLSGNTIYF,TGTGCCAGCAGCCAAACTTCCCTCTCTGGAAACACCATATATTTT
NA,TRBJ2-5,TRBD2,TRBV6-6,CASRTSGGQETQYF,TGTGCCAGCAGGACTAGCGGGGGACAAGAGACCCAGTACTTC
NA,TRBJ2-5,TRBD2,TRBV11-3,CASSLEGGEETQYF,TGTGCCAGCAGCTTAGAGGGGGGGGAGGAGACCCAGTACTTC
NA,TRBJ2-2,NA,TRBV2,CASTESTNTGELFF,TGTGCCAGCACGGAGTCAACGAACACCGGGGAGCTGTTTTTT
NA,TRBJ2-7,NA,TRBV29-1,CSGGQDYEQYF,TGCAGCGGGGGACAAGACTACGAGCAGTACTTC
NA,TRBJ2-2,TRBD2,TRBV11-2,CASSQPQTSAATGELFF,TGTGCCAGCAGCCAACCCCAGACTAGCGCGGCCACCGGGGAGCTGTTTTTT
NA,TRBJ2-3,NA,TRBV29-1,CSEKSGSTDTQYF,TGCAGCGAAAAGAGCGGGAGCACAGATACGCAGTATTTT
NA,TRBJ1-5,TRBD1,TRBV4-1,CASSQGQGGSQPQHF,TGCGCCAGCAGCCAGGGTCAGGGGGGTTCTCAGCCCCAGCATTTT
NA,TRBJ1-5,NA,TRBV5-8,CASSLGRVNQPQHF,TGTGCCAGCAGCTTGGGACGGGTCAATCAGCCCCAGCATTTT
NA,TRBJ2-3,NA,TRBV27,CATRRGPHDTQYF,TGTGCCACCCGACGAGGTCCCCATGATACGCAGTATTTT
NA,TRBJ2-7,TRBD1,TRBV5-4,CASSLNRGSYEQYF,TGTGCCAGCAGCTTGAACAGGGGGAGCTACGAGCAGTACTTC
NA,TRBJ1-2,NA,TRBV7-9,CASSLPGRDYGYTF,TGTGCCAGCAGCTTACCAGGGCGAGACTATGGCTACACCTTC
NA,TRBJ1-2,NA,TRBV6-1,CASSEVTGLSYGYTF,TGTGCCAGCAGTGAAGTAACGGGGTTGAGCTATGGCTACACCTTC
NA,TRBJ1-5,NA,TRBV30,CAWSGHSNQPQHF,TGTGCCTGGAGTGGACACTCCAATCAGCCCCAGCATTTT
NA,TRBJ2-7,TRBD2,TRBV2,CASSEGLAENYEQYF,TGTGCCAGCAGTGAAGGGCTAGCGGAGAACTACGAGCAGTACTTC
once,TRBJ2-1,NA,TRBV30,CAYNSGHGPYNEQFF,TGTGCCTACAACTCGGGACACGGGCCTTACAATGAGCAGTTCTTC
NA,TRBJ1-1,NA,TRBV19,CASSISRTAEAFF,TGTGCCAGTAGTATTAGCCGGACAGCTGAAGCTTTCTTT
NA,TRBJ2-7,NA,TRBV7-9,CASSFWGQQGEQYF,TGTGCCAGCAGCTTCTGGGGACAACAGGGCGAGCAGTACTTC
NA,TRBJ2-6,NA,TRBV2,CASTYSGANVLTF,TGTGCCAGCACCTATTCTGGGGCCAACGTCCTGACTTTC
NA,TRBJ2-1,NA,TRBV28,CASSLLAGHYNEQFF,TGTGCCAGCAGTTTACTGGCGGGTCATTACAATGAGCAGTTCTTC
NA,TRBJ1-4,TRBD1,TRBV6-1,CASSEFLHRTGREGYEKLFF,TGTGCCAGCAGTGAATTCCTGCACCGGACAGGGCGGGAGGGATATGAAAAACTGTTTTTT
NA,TRBJ1-5,NA,TRBV19,CASKEGLQTAGNQPQHF,TGTGCCAGTAAGGAGGGGCTACAAACCGCCGGGAATCAGCCCCAGCATTTT
NA,TRBJ2-7,NA,TRBV6-6,CASSYSIGRGEQYF,TGTGCCAGCAGTTACTCGATAGGCAGGGGCGAGCAGTACTTC
NA,TRBJ2-5,NA,TRBV7-3,CASSVGLQETQYF,TGTGCCAGCAGCGTAGGACTTCAAGAGACCCAGTACTTC
NA,TRBJ2-7,NA,TRBV7-2,CASTQTSDRTYEQYF,TGTGCCAGCACCCAGACTTCGGACAGAACCTACGAGCAGTACTTC
NA,TRBJ2-7,TRBD2,TRBV30,CAWTPGLEGYEQYF,TGTGCCTGGACACCGGGACTAGAAGGGTACGAGCAGTACTTC
NA,TRBJ2-7,TRBD1,TRBV19,CASAGTGLGEQYF,TGTGCCAGTGCCGGGACAGGGTTAGGTGAGCAGTACTTC
NA,TRBJ2-1,TRBD2,TRBV10-3,CAISESAGTSGGQQFF,TGTGCCATCAGTGAGTCTGCGGGGACTAGCGGGGGTCAGCAGTTCTTC
NA,TRBJ2-4,NA,TRBV5-1,CASSLHQGNAIQYF,TGCGCCAGCAGCTTACACCAGGGGAACGCCATTCAGTACTTC
NA,TRBJ2-6,NA,TRBV6-1,CASRTGGTGANVLTF,TGTGCCAGCAGGACTGGGGGGACTGGGGCCAACGTCCTGACTTTC
NA,TRBJ2-3,TRBD1,TRBV11-3,CASSLEKTGDALDTQYF,TGTGCCAGCAGCTTAGAAAAGACAGGGGACGCCCTAGATACGCAGTATTTT
NA,TRBJ1-2,TRBD1,TRBV6-1,CASSGRGYYGYTF,TGTGCCAGCAGTGGCAGGGGGTACTATGGCTACACCTTC